This entry describes one TCR beta chain. What it binds is unknown. This sample was taken from a study of CD8 T cells in Susac syndrome. General observations from the study: Susac-specific public clones were found in total CD8+ and CD8+ TEMRA repertoires, numbering fewer than 20 and five, respectively.

This CDR3 has 14 residues. Trimming shortened V by 4 bases and J by 2 bases, and 11 bases separated the two germline ends. Germline V lookup: CDR1 SGHAT, CDR2 FQNNGV. Random hexamers served to reverse transcribe roughly 0.45 to 1 ug RNA. In TCRdb, the immunoSEQ multiplex PCR reads were re-called with MiXCR into one record per CDR3 protein. Of more than 65,000 distinct CDR3 sequences in the sample, 85% to 95% were seen once. This clonotype was obtained from a human donor with Susac syndrome. Sample: CD8+ T cells from PBMCs. This chain joins TRBV11-2 and TRBJ2-5; D unresolved. The CDR3 reads CASSSGWGQETQYF. The DNA of the CDR3 is TGTGCCAGCAGCTCCGGTTGGGGACAAGAGACCCAGTACTTC.